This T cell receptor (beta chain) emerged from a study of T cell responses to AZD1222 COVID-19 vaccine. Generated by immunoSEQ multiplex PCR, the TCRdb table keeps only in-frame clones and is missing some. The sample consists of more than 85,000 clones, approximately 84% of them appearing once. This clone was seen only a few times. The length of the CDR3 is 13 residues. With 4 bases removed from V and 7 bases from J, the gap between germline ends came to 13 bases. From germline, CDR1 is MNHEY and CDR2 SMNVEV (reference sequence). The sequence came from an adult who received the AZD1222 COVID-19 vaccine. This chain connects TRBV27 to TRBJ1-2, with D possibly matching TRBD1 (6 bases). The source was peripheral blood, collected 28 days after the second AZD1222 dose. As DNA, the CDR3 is TGTGCCAGCAGTTCGGACAGCTACTCTGGCTACACCTTC. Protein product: CASSSDSYSGYTF.